The clone carrying this T cell receptor beta chain was recorded at least ten times. Its antigen is currently unknown. The data derive from a study of T cells in Graves' hyperthyroidism and ophthalmopathy. Study observations and caveats: Onset of ophthalmopathy came a median 6.5 months after the model predicted it. Within blood appeared most thyroid clonotypes that had expanded above 0.001.

The TCR beta CDR3 regions underwent amplification using RNA transcripts as the source. The study used the HTBI primer set for a first-round RT-PCR of the TCR CDR3. TCRdb passed the multiplex PCR reads through MiXCR, listing each CDR3 protein once. The table shows fewer than 550,000 distinct CDR3 sequences, with around 16% occurring only once. Clinical symptoms, serum thyroxine and TRAb, thyroid ultrasound and orbital computed tomography together formed the diagnostic basis. The PBMCs were sourced from fresh peripheral blood (approximately 9 ml). This CDR3 is 17 amino acids long. Germline V gene data show CDR1 as SEHNR and CDR2 as FQNEAQ (reference sequence). The J segment lost 0 bases and the V segment lost 1 base, leaving 6 bases of the junction unmatched.

The chain recombines TRBV7-9 with TRBJ2-7; 10 nucleotides align to TRBD1. Sequenced material: blood. This clonotype was obtained from a young woman with Graves' hyperthyroidism. The CDR3: CASSLEGGTGDSYEQYF. In DNA form, the CDR3 reads TGTGCCAGCAGCTTAGAAGGGGGGACAGGGGACTCCTACGAGCAGTACTTC.